This paragraph covers one T cell receptor beta chain sequence. A second PCR of about 6 to 12 cycles used a sample-barcoded 5' primer and a J-beta primer mix. Researchers report that a template-switch adaptor with 12 random nucleotides tagged each cDNA molecule. A single record per CDR3 protein comes from TCRdb applying MiXCR to the 5' RACE reads. Among 1.5 million to 1.9 million distinct CDR3 sequences listed, approximately 43% were seen once. The source of the sample is a study of blood T cells in healthy people across ages. This CDR3 has 14 amino acids. The J segment lost 7 bases and the V segment lost 3 bases, leaving 6 bases of the junction unmatched. CDR1 and CDR2 (germline): SGHRS, YFSETQ.

This receptor was identified in a woman between 18 and 30 years old in good health. Sample: blood. This chain links TRBV5-1 with TRBJ2-2; 7 bases agree with TRBD1. The CDR3 DNA follows: TGCGCCAGCAGCTGGGGACAGACCTACGGGGAGCTGTTTTTT. It translates to CASSWGQTYGELFF.